This paragraph reports one T cell receptor beta chain. This entry comes from a study of blood T cell repertoires in COVID-19. In the study overall: The study drew acute and convalescent COVID-19 samples from the United States, Italy and Spain.

In the source study's methods: Scientists estimated how many nucleated cells there were by amplifying reference gene primers. TCRdb's copy holds only in-frame clones and misses some; the assay was immunoSEQ multiplex PCR. The V and J calls and clone size are taken from that table; D and trimming were inferred from the DNA. The data contain fewer than 500,000 clones, approximately 90% of them singletons. This CDR3 has 15 residues. Germline-derived CDR1 and CDR2 are SGHAT and FQNNGV. The trim removed 0 bases at V and 9 bases at J, leaving 8 bases unmatched. The chain has TRBV11-2 and TRBJ2-1, with 7 nucleotides matching TRBD1. This TCR was sampled from a woman aged 25-40 years with active or convalescent COVID-19. The sample comprised peripheral blood. CDR3: CASSLDGVTGFEQFF. As DNA, the CDR3 is TGTGCCAGCAGCTTAGATGGGGTGACAGGGTTTGAGCAGTTCTTC.